This TCR beta chain was observed in a study of T cell responses to AZD1222 COVID-19 vaccine. This clone showed up just once. Trimming stripped 1 base from V and 8 bases from J, with 5 bases between. Germline CDR1 and CDR2: WSHSY and SAAADI. The CDR3 has 12 amino acids. Profiled with immunoSEQ multiplex PCR; TCRdb holds only in-frame clones, not every one. Found here are roughly 120,000 clones, 80% to 90% of them singletons; the top ten hold approximately 7.6%. This rearrangement joins TRBV10-2 to TRBJ2-2; no reliable D call. The specimen comprised peripheral blood, sampled on day 0 of AZD1222 vaccination. This receptor was obtained from an adult in good health. The CDR3 DNA follows: TGCGCCAGCAGTGAGTTGACTGGGGAGCTGTTTTTT. Residues: CASSELTGELFF.